This T cell receptor (beta chain) came from a study of blood T cell repertoires in COVID-19. The protocol was immunoSEQ multiplex PCR, while the TCRdb copy is restricted to in-frame clones and leaves out a portion. The sample carries over 85,000 clones, roughly three quarters recorded once. Trimming stripped 4 bases from V and 3 bases from J, with 9 bases between. From germline, CDR1 is KGHDR and CDR2 SFDVKD. The CDR3 consists of 13 residues. The chain recombines TRBV24-1 with TRBJ2-7; weak D call: TRBD1 (6 bases). Sequencing was carried out using peripheral blood. The TCR sequence derives from a human donor in a cohort sampled during active COVID-19. For the CDR3, the DNA is TGTGCCACCAGTGACAGGGGTAACTACGAGCAGTACTTC. It codes for CATSDRGNYEQYF.